This T cell receptor beta chain is from a study of T-cell reconstitution after alpha-beta-depleted transplantation in children (dated by TCRdb to about 2016). Regarding the complete study: Using TCR repertoire profiling, the study quantitatively followed how T-cell immune reconstitution unfolded in children after TCRalphabeta/CD19-depleted allogeneic hematopoietic cell transplantation. The full study reports these points: Apparently early alphabetaT-cell count recovery about two months after transplant reportedly relied on only several hundred rapidly expanded clones derived from non-depleted graft cells. Over the following months the frequencies of hyperexpanded clones went down, and after one year T-cell counts and TCRbeta diversity were mostly credited to newly produced T cells. The high TCRbeta diversity at day 60 in some patients was ascribed to recipient T cells and intrathymic progenitors that had survived conditioning.

In this sample, this clonotype turned up many times. The target of this receptor is not known. No base-level quality is on record; no much larger clone is a single base apart. Library method: PCR. The reads were generated on an Illumina HiSeq 2500. Molecular barcoding was employed in the preparation of TCR libraries, with unique molecular identifiers being used to normalize TCRbeta repertoire quantification. Using fastp trimming at Q25 and MiXCR clonotype assembly, TCRdb reanalyzed the public sequencing data and kept in-frame beta chains. Each record represents a unique CDR3 protein, reported with the most common genes and DNA among its rows. Here the sample has hundreds of thousands of distinct CDR3 sequences; roughly 10% occur a single time. Jointly, the top ten make up about 28% of the sample. Explained via the paper, the treatment or condition label denotes: allogeneic hematopoietic cell transplantation with graft depleted of TCRalphabeta T cells and CD19 B cells. The children who served as transplant recipients had been given grafts of TCRalphabeta/CD19-depleted allogeneic hematopoietic cells.

The material was PBMCs, obtained before TCRalphabeta/CD19-depleted stem cell transplant. This clonotype was obtained from a child in the first two years of life with acute myeloid leukemia, due to receive a stem cell transplant.

The CDR3 reads as follows: CASSISSRIPREQYF. Here is the DNA: TGTGCCAGTAGTATCTCTTCGCGGATTCCTAGGGAGCAGTACTTC. Recombination linked TRBV19 to TRBJ2-7, with no D gene named confidently. The germline V gene (reference sequence) sets CDR1 to LNHDA and CDR2 to SQIVND. A distance of 19 bases separates the germline ends of V and J, which lose 3 bases and 7 bases respectively. The CDR3, from cysteine to phenylalanine, totals 15 residues. The sequence is cut down to CDR3 DNA, 45 bases in frame from base 1.